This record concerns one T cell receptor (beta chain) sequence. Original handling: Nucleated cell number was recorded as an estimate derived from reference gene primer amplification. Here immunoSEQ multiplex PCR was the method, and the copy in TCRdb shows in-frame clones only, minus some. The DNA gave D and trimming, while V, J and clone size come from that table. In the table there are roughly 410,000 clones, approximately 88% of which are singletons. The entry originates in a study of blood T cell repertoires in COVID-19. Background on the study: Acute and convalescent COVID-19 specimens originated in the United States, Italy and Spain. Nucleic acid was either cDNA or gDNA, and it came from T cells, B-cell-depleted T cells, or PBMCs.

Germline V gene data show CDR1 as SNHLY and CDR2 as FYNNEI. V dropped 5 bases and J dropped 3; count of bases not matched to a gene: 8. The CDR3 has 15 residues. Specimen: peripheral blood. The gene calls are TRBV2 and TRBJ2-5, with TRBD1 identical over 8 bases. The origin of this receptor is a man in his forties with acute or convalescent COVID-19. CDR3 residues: CASSRDRGGEETQYF. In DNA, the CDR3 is TGTGCCAGCAGTCGCGACAGGGGCGGGGAAGAGACCCAGTACTTC.